This passage covers 19 T cell receptor beta chains from one sample sequenced in a study of CD8 T cells in ankylosing spondylitis. TCRdb analysed the 5' RACE reads with MiXCR anew, one entry per CDR3 protein. The table has approximately 550,000 distinct CDR3 sequences, 12% seen once; the top ten hold 6.8%. The antigens for these receptors are not known. Whole-study findings and limits: Made up of roughly 8 highly homologous variants, a TCR beta motif appeared characteristic of ankylosing spondylitis blood.

Sequenced material: blood, either unsorted or a sorted T cell fraction (not recorded which). Every receptor here comes from a male donor with ankylosing spondylitis.

This clonotype was seen just once. This rearrangement joins TRBV5-1 to TRBJ1-1, with TRBD1 identical over 7 bases. V gave up 5 bases and J gave up 5 bases; unmatched junction bases: 15. CDR1 is SGHRS, CDR2 YFSETQ, per germline. This CDR3 spans 16 amino acids. CDR3 in amino acids: CASSQSPTGVGTEAFF. CDR3 nucleotides: TGCGCCAGCAGTCAAAGTCCCACAGGGGTTGGGACTGAAGCTTTCTTT.

The V gene is TRBV5-1, the J gene TRBJ1-5, with D uncertain. Trimming shortened V by 0 bases and J by 4 bases, and 11 bases separated the two germline ends. There are 15 residues in the CDR3. CDR1 is SGHRS, CDR2 YFSETQ, per germline. The CDR3 loop is CASSLDPAGNQPQHF. CDR3 DNA: TGCGCCAGCAGCTTGGACCCGGCGGGAAATCAGCCCCAGCATTTT.

This chain uses TRBV5-5 with TRBJ2-2; TRBD1 might be the D (5 bases). Germline CDR1 SGHKS, CDR2 YYEKEE (reference sequence). The CDR3 consists of 14 residues. Trimming pared 6 bases from V and 8 bases from J, leaving 17 bases between. The CDR3 region has the DNA TGTGCCAGCATTGAGGACAACTACGGGGGGGAGCTGTTTTTT. Its translation is CASIEDNYGGELFF.

The chain recombines TRBV6-2 or TRBV6-3 with TRBJ1-2; the match to TRBD1 covers 9 bases. The trim removed 6 bases at V and 3 bases at J, leaving 5 bases unmatched. This CDR3 contains 14 residues. Germline assignment: CDR1 MNHEY and CDR2 SVGEGT. CDR3 in DNA: TGTGCCAGCAGCTCACAGGGGGCGGACTATGGCTACACCTTC. This sequence encodes CASSSQGADYGYTF.

J is TRBJ2-3 and V is TRBV15; D gene uncertain. Germline loops: CDR1 LNHNV, CDR2 YYDKDF (reference sequence). This CDR3 region has 14 residues. V was pared by 3 bases and J by 6 bases, with 13 bases between. The CDR3 protein is CATSRGLGADTQYF. In nucleotides, the CDR3 is TGTGCCACCAGCAGGGGTCTGGGTGCGGATACGCAGTATTTT.

The chain combines TRBV18 with TRBJ1-2; 7 bases fit TRBD1. Trimming cost V 5 bases and J 3 bases; bases outside gene matches: 3. Per the germline V gene, CDR1 is KGHSH and CDR2 is LQKENI. The CDR3 is 13 residues long. DNA of the CDR3: TGTGCCAGCTCAACTACAGGGGACTATGGCTACACCTTC. Amino acids: CASSTTGDYGYTF.

The V gene is TRBV6-1, the J gene TRBJ2-1, with a possible D match to TRBD1 (6 bases). The CDR3 runs 16 residues. V was cut by 2 bases and J by 10 bases, with 21 bases left in between. Germline V CDR1 and CDR2: MNHNS, SASEGT. The CDR3 DNA sequence: TGTGCCAGCAGTGAATTAGGCAGGGGCCTCTTAGGAGAGCAGTTCTTC. Translating gives CASSELGRGLLGEQFF.

This clonotype came up a few times. The gene calls are TRBV2 and TRBJ2-1; D uncertain. The CDR3 covers 12 residues. The germline V gene encodes CDR1 SNHLY and CDR2 FYNNEI. V was cut by 4 bases and J by 7 bases, with 8 bases left in between. CDR3 in DNA: TGTGCCAGCAGTGTCGGTTTGAATGAGCAGTTCTTC. Protein sequence: CASSVGLNEQFF.

The chain couples TRBV11-2 to TRBJ2-5; the D gene could be TRBD1 or TRBD2 (5 bases each). The CDR3 covers 17 residues. Germline V gene data show CDR1 as SGHAT and CDR2 as FQNNGV. V lost 1 base to trimming and J lost 3 bases, with 18 bases between them. This CDR3 is CASSLVSSGALEETQYF. The CDR3 DNA reads TGTGCCAGCAGCTTAGTCTCCTCCGGGGCCCTGGAAGAGACCCAGTACTTC.

This clonotype has a count of ten or more. The chain joins TRBV20-1 to TRBJ1-1; D gene uncertain. This CDR3 comprises 11 residues. V was cut by 6 bases and J by 4 bases, with 9 bases left in between. The germline V gene encodes CDR1 DFQATT and CDR2 SNEGSKA (reference sequence). CDR3 DNA: TGCAGTGCCCTAACGACCACTGAAGCTTTCTTT. It translates to CSALTTTEAFF.

There are many counts of this clonotype. The J gene is TRBJ2-2, the V gene TRBV4-2, with no clear D. In germline, CDR1 is LGHNA, CDR2 YNFKEQ. The CDR3 contains 14 residues. V was shortened by 2 bases and J by 2 bases, with 6 bases between the two germline ends. The CDR3 nucleotides read TGTGCCAGCAGCCAAAGCCTTAACACCGGGGAGCTGTTTTTT. Translating it yields CASSQSLNTGELFF.

Concerning this clonotype: One end of the junction is discordant with germline, which a read error may explain. The chain employs TRBV6-1 and TRBJ1-5; 10 nucleotides agree with TRBD1. CDR1 is MNHNS and CDR2 is SASEGT in the germline V gene. The CDR3 is 15 amino acids. CDR3 coding DNA: TGTGCCAGCGCCGGGACAGGGGTTGACAATCAGCCCAAGCATTTT. It yields the protein CASAGTGVDNQPKHF.

This CDR3 is CATSRTGTSWEQYF. The CDR3 DNA follows: TGTGCCACCAGCAGGACCGGGACTAGTTGGGAGCAGTACTTC. The chain joins TRBV15 to TRBJ2-7; 8 nucleotides match TRBD2. The ends lost 3 bases at V and 7 bases at J; junction bases unmatched: 8. CDR1 LNHNV and CDR2 YYDKDF come from the germline V gene (reference sequence). There are 14 residues in the CDR3.

This chain uses TRBV10-3 with TRBJ2-5, with D possibly TRBD1 on 5 matching bases. Between the trimmed V and J ends, which lost 0 bases and 4 bases, there was a span of 9 bases. Per the germline V gene, CDR1 is ENHRY and CDR2 is SYGVKD. This CDR3 is 14 amino acids long. The CDR3 sequence is CAISESWQGETQYF. The CDR3 bases are TGTGCCATCAGTGAGTCTTGGCAGGGAGAGACCCAGTACTTC.

J is TRBJ1-1 and V is TRBV6-1; perhaps TRBD1 as D (6 bases). The CDR3 has 13 residues. Germline assignment: CDR1 MNHNS and CDR2 SASEGT. V lost 5 bases, J lost 1 base, and 8 bases lay in between. CDR3 coding DNA: TGTGCCAGCAGTACAGGGTCGAACACTGAAGCTTTCTTT. Residues: CASSTGSNTEAFF.

V usage is TRBV5-5 and J usage is TRBJ2-1; TRBD2 matches at 8 bases. The germline gives CDR1 SGHKS, CDR2 YYEKEE (reference sequence). This CDR3 spans 16 amino acids. V lost 3 bases to trimming and J lost 5 bases; unmatched junction nucleotides: 10. The CDR3 nucleotides read TGTGCCAGCAGCTCTAAAGCGGGAGTATTGGACAATGAGCAGTTCTTC. Its translation: CASSSKAGVLDNEQFF.

This clonotype was picked up many times. The chain couples TRBV15 to TRBJ2-7; 12 bases are a match to TRBD2. CDR3 length: 15 residues. With 2 bases clipped from V and 4 bases from J, the junction kept 3 bases outside the gene matches. The germline gives CDR1 LNHNV, CDR2 YYDKDF (reference sequence). The CDR3 loop reads CATSRMTSGSYEQYF. In DNA, the CDR3 is TGTGCCACCAGCAGAATGACTAGCGGGAGTTACGAGCAGTACTTC.

CDR3 nucleotides: TGTGCCAGCCTCTTGGAGGAGACTAGCTACGAGCAGTACGTC. It yields the protein CASLLEETSYEQYV. The V call is TRBV2, the J call TRBJ2-7; perhaps TRBD2 as D (6 bases). V was cut by 8 bases and J by 3 bases, with 17 bases left in between. CDR3 length equals 14 residues. CDR1 is SNHLY and CDR2 is FYNNEI in the germline V gene.

A few counts support this clonotype. V gene TRBV7-9 combines with J gene TRBJ2-1, with D possibly matching TRBD1 (5 bases). The germline CDR1 and CDR2 sequences are SEHNR and FQNEAQ (reference sequence). V was clipped by 1 base and J by 5 bases, with 18 bases between them. This CDR3 is built from 17 residues. DNA for the CDR3: TGTGCCAGCAGCTTAGGTGTTGGGGCTGCTTGGCACAATGAGCAGTTCTTC. Translated, it gives CASSLGVGAAWHNEQFF. Using reference TRBV7-9 and TRBJ2-1 for the parts outside the CDR3, the full variable domain is DTGVSQNPRHKITKRGQNVTFRCDPISEHNRLYWYRQTLGQGPEFLTYFQNEAQLEKSRLLSDRFSAERPKGSFSTLEIQRTEQGDSAMYLCASSLGVGAAWHNEQFFGPGTRLTVL.